A single sample gave rise to the 19 T cell receptor beta chains below, sequenced in a study of OX40 agonist ivuxolimab in advanced cancers. Produced via immunoSEQ multiplex PCR; TCRdb's table is partial and in-frame only. The table shows some 60,000 clones, with about four fifths occurring only once. The sequenced sample was CD4+ or CD8+ T cells sorted from blood, obtained in a trial of the OX40 agonist ivuxolimab. These receptors all stem from an adult with an advanced solid tumor such as melanoma, head and neck, liver or kidney cancer.

The chain is built from TRBV20-1 and TRBJ2-1; no clear D gene. Looked up from germline, CDR1 is DFQATT and CDR2 is SNEGSKA (reference sequence). There are 11 residues in the CDR3. V was shortened by 4 bases and J by 6 bases, with 7 bases between the two germline ends. The CDR3 protein is CSATNSNEQFF. The DNA for the CDR3 is TGCAGTGCTACTAATTCCAATGAGCAGTTCTTC.

The chain has TRBV18 and TRBJ2-5, with 11 bases aligning to TRBD1. The closer fit of TRBJ2-7 to the DNA end suggests the J call may be wrong. This CDR3 spans 14 amino acids. The germline V gene encodes CDR1 KGHSH and CDR2 LQKENI. Written as DNA, the CDR3 is TGTGCCAGCTCACCGCAAGGGACAGGGGGCGAGCAGTACTTC. Its protein product is CASSPQGTGGEQYF.

The CDR3 sequence is CASSLNSGRESFF. The CDR3 bases are TGTGCCAGCAGCTTAAATAGTGGGAGGGAATCTTTCTTT. V usage is TRBV7-2 and J usage is TRBJ1-1; no clear D gene. Germline lookup yields CDR1 SGHTA and CDR2 FQGNSA. V was pared by 2 bases and J by 12 bases, with 16 bases between. The CDR3 covers 13 residues.

This chain links TRBV2 with TRBJ2-1; either TRBD1 or TRBD2 may supply D (5 bases each). Germline lookup yields CDR1 SNHLY and CDR2 FYNNEI. The CDR3 has 16 amino acids. Trimming removed 0 bases from V and 14 bases from J, with 23 bases in between. CDR3 in DNA: TGTGCCAGCAGTGAAGCGCAAGGGACCCATGGACGCTGGGAGTTCTTC. Protein product: CASSEAQGTHGRWEFF.

The rearrangement joins TRBV19 to TRBJ2-7, with 11 bases fitting TRBD1. V lost 5 bases to trimming and J lost 3 bases; unmatched junction nucleotides: 6. The CDR3 runs 15 residues. The germline V gene encodes CDR1 LNHDA and CDR2 SQIVND (reference sequence). The CDR3, as DNA: TGTGCCAGTAGTGCCCGGACAGGGGGCTTCTACGAGCAGTACTTC. This sequence encodes CASSARTGGFYEQYF.

The chain carries TRBV6-5 and TRBJ1-3, with D uncertain. With 5 bases removed from V and 1 base from J, the gap between germline ends came to 12 bases. CDR3 length: 15 residues. Germline CDR1 and CDR2: MNHEY and SVGAGI. The CDR3, as DNA: TGTGCCAGCAGTCTCGCCAGCCTGTCTGGAAACACCATATATTTT. Translating gives CASSLASLSGNTIYF.

The rearrangement joins TRBV11-3 to TRBJ2-3, with 9 nucleotides matching TRBD1. Trimming removed 4 bases from V and 8 bases from J; junction bases left unmatched: 4. The CDR3 extends over 13 amino acids. Germline CDR1 SGHNT, CDR2 YENEEA. CDR3 nucleotides: TGTGCCAGCAGCTCCACAGGGGGCGGTACGCAGTATTTT. Translated: CASSSTGGGTQYF. Based on the CDR3 plus reference TRBV11-3 and TRBJ2-3, the full variable domain is EAGVVQSPRYKIIEKKQPVAFWCNPISGHNTLYWYLQNLGQGPELLIRYENEEAVDDSQLPKDRFSAERLKGVDSTLKIQPAELGDSAVYLCASSSTGGGTQYFGPGTRLTVL.

The rearrangement joins TRBV5-1 to TRBJ2-5; D is possibly TRBD1 (5 bases). This CDR3 contains 13 residues. In germline, CDR1 is SGHRS, CDR2 YFSETQ. V lost 5 bases and J 2 bases, leaving 10 bases between the germline ends. CDR3 DNA: TGCGCCAGCAGGTATCAGGGACAAGAGACCCAGTACTTC. Its translation is CASRYQGQETQYF. Using reference TRBV5-1 and TRBJ2-5 for the parts outside the CDR3, the full variable domain is KAGVTQTPRYLIKTRGQQVTLSCSPISGHRSVSWYQQTPGQGLQFLFEYFSETQRNKGNFPGRFSGRQFSNSRSEMNVSTLELGDSALYLCASRYQGQETQYFGPGTRLLVL.

The rearrangement joins TRBV5-4 to TRBJ2-7; possible D gene TRBD2, 5 bases. Trimming took off 4 bases at V and 5 bases at J, with 10 bases between the two ends. Germline V gene data show CDR1 as SGHNT and CDR2 as YYREEE (reference sequence). The length of the CDR3 is 12 residues. The CDR3 sequence: CASSPQEDEQYF. In DNA form, the CDR3 reads TGTGCCAGCAGCCCCCAGGAGGACGAGCAGTACTTC.

The chain recombines TRBV6-1 with TRBJ1-2; 7 nucleotides agree with TRBD1. Per germline, CDR1 MNHNS and CDR2 SASEGT. The CDR3 length is 14 residues. Trimming cost V 2 bases and J 3 bases; bases outside gene matches: 3. The CDR3 sequence: CASSENDRDYGYTF. In DNA form, the CDR3 reads TGTGCCAGCAGTGAAAATGACAGGGACTATGGCTACACCTTC.

The chain recombines TRBV28 with TRBJ1-6; D uncertain. The CDR3 length is 12 residues. V was trimmed by 3 bases and J by 10 bases, leaving 7 bases between them. Germline V gene lookup returns CDR1 MDHEN and CDR2 SYDVKM. CDR3 in amino acids: CASSFIGSPLHF. The CDR3 DNA sequence: TGTGCCAGCAGTTTTATAGGGTCACCCCTCCACTTT.

The V call is TRBV4-1, the J call TRBJ2-7; D may be TRBD2 (5 bases). V gave up 5 bases and J gave up 1 base, with 18 bases separating them. This CDR3 contains 16 residues. Looked up from germline, CDR1 is MGHRA and CDR2 is YSYEKL. The CDR3 sequence is CASSSLDPGSSYEQYF. CDR3 DNA: TGCGCCAGCAGCTCCCTGGACCCGGGATCATCCTACGAGCAGTACTTC.

The V gene is TRBV6-5, the J gene TRBJ2-5, with 7 bases identical to TRBD2. Germline loops: CDR1 MNHEY, CDR2 SVGAGI. This CDR3 has 15 amino acids. J gave up 3 bases and V 4 bases, and 8 bases lay outside the gene matches. DNA of the CDR3: TGTGCCAGCAGTTCCAGGACTAGGTGGAAAGAGACCCAGTACTTC. Translating it yields CASSSRTRWKETQYF.

In regard to this clone: One end of the junction does not line up with germline, which may come from a read error. The rearrangement links TRBV6-5 to TRBJ1-5, with D perhaps matching TRBD1 (5 bases). This CDR3 region has 13 residues. Per the germline V gene, CDR1 is MNHEY and CDR2 is SVGAGI. The CDR3 sequence: CASSSGANRPQHF. CDR3 nucleotides: TGTGCCAGCAGTTCCGGGGCCAATCGGCCCCAGCATTTT.

V is TRBV11-3 and J is TRBJ2-3; possibly TRBD1 for D (6 bases). Germline V gives CDR1 SGHNT, CDR2 YENEEA. This CDR3 contains 15 residues. V was shortened by 4 bases and J by 0 bases, with 11 bases between the two germline ends. The CDR3 loop is CASSYYRASTDTQYF. DNA for the CDR3: TGTGCCAGCAGCTATTACAGGGCTAGCACAGATACGCAGTATTTT.

The rearrangement links TRBV10-1 to TRBJ1-1; 9 bases agree with TRBD1. V lost 2 bases and J lost 7; bases outside the gene matches: 11. This CDR3 is built from 16 residues. Germline V gene lookup returns CDR1 WNHNN and CDR2 SYGVQD (reference sequence). The CDR3 DNA reads as TGCGCCAGCAGTGAGCTCGGACAGGGGCCCAGAGGTGAAGCTTTCTTT. It yields the protein CASSELGQGPRGEAFF.

J is TRBJ1-2 and V is TRBV6-4; 8 bases align to TRBD1. This CDR3 has 13 amino acids. The V segment lost 6 bases and the J segment 6 bases; nucleotides outside the gene matches: 6. Germline V gene lookup returns CDR1 MRHNA and CDR2 SNTAGT. In DNA, the CDR3 is TGTGCCAGCAGCAGCGGACAGGGTAATGGCTACACCTTC. Its translation: CASSSGQGNGYTF.

The V and J genes are TRBV5-6 and TRBJ1-1; 9 positions match TRBD1. Germline assignment: CDR1 SGHDT and CDR2 YYEEEE. Trimming removed 4 bases from V and 0 bases from J; junction bases left unmatched: 7. This CDR3 region has 16 residues. CDR3 bases: TGTGCCAGCAGCCCGGATGGGGACAGGGTGAACACTGAAGCTTTCTTT. Protein sequence: CASSPDGDRVNTEAFF.

This clone was seen more than once but under ten times. CDR3 DNA: TGTGCCAGCTTCAAGGGTACAGCTAGCACAGATACGCAGTATTTT. Translation: CASFKGTASTDTQYF. The rearrangement joins TRBV5-4 to TRBJ2-3; D is unresolved. Trimming pared 7 bases from V and 0 bases from J, leaving 15 bases between. Germline CDR1 is SGHNT and CDR2 is YYREEE (reference sequence). The CDR3 has 15 residues.